One and the same sample provided the 20 T cell receptor beta chains below, sequenced in a study of blood T cell repertoires in COVID-19. Using immunoSEQ multiplex PCR, the repertoire was profiled, and TCRdb retains in-frame clones only, with some absent. The sample lists about 210,000 clones, about 81% occurring once. Sequenced sample: PBMCs or T cells enriched from blood (not recorded which). The receptors stem from a man between 35 and 55 years old who had recovered from COVID-19.

The V gene is TRBV19, the J gene TRBJ2-1, with 8 positions matching TRBD1. The CDR3 is 17 residues long. Germline CDR1 reads LNHDA; CDR2 reads SQIVND (reference sequence). V lost 7 bases and J lost 0; bases outside the gene matches: 11. This CDR3 is CASTGTGNPSSYNEQFF. The CDR3 bases are TGTGCCAGTACCGGGACAGGAAACCCCAGCTCCTACAATGAGCAGTTCTTC.

The chain joins TRBV2 to TRBJ1-1; D is undetermined. V lost 1 base and J 0 bases, leaving 3 bases between the germline ends. The length of the CDR3 is 13 residues. The germline gives CDR1 SNHLY, CDR2 FYNNEI. The CDR3 is CASSEVVNTEAFF. CDR3 nucleotide sequence: TGTGCCAGCAGTGAAGTCGTGAACACTGAAGCTTTCTTT.

V gene TRBV3-1 (or the pseudogene TRBV3-2) combines with J gene TRBJ1-4, with 7 bases matching TRBD1. Germline CDR1 is LGHDT and CDR2 is YNNKEL (reference sequence). Trimming removed 1 base from V and 8 bases from J; junction bases left unmatched: 7. The CDR3 totals 15 residues. In DNA, the CDR3 is TGTGCCAGCAGCCAAGGACAGGGAGGTATGGAAAAACTGTTTTTT. Residues: CASSQGQGGMEKLFF.

CDR3 in DNA: TGTGCCAGCAGTGGCCGCGGGCCGGGGGAGCTGTTTTTT. It is translated as CASSGRGPGELFF. The J gene is TRBJ2-2, the V gene TRBV12-3 or TRBV12-4, with a possible D match to TRBD2 (5 bases). V dropped 5 bases and J dropped 8 bases, with 12 bases sitting between them. The CDR3 is 13 amino acids.

This clone was observed a handful of times. This chain uses TRBV7-2 with TRBJ2-3, with TRBD2 matching over 9 bases. The CDR3 length is 15 residues. V trimming: 5 bases; J trimming: 2 bases; junction bases outside the gene matches: 5. The germline CDR1 and CDR2 sequences are SGHTA and FQGNSA. The CDR3 DNA follows: TGTGCCAGCAGCACCACTAGCGGGTTCACAGATACGCAGTATTTT. Protein: CASSTTSGFTDTQYF. Together with reference TRBV7-2 and TRBJ2-3, the CDR3 gives the full variable domain: GAGVSQSPSNKVTEKGKDVELRCDPISGHTALYWYRQSLGQGLEFLIYFQGNSAPDKSGLPSDRFSAERTGGSVSTLTIQRTQQEDSAVYLCASSTTSGFTDTQYFGPGTRLTVL.

This chain uses TRBV11-2 with TRBJ2-1, with 10 bases that match TRBD1. V dropped 3 bases and J dropped 5; count of bases not matched to a gene: 10. The length of the CDR3 is 17 residues. Germline V CDR1 and CDR2: SGHAT, FQNNGV. Here the CDR3 DNA reads TGTGCCAGCAGCTTCCCGACAGGGGGCTCGAGGGACAATGAGCAGTTCTTC. It is translated as CASSFPTGGSRDNEQFF.

The chain couples TRBV5-1 to TRBJ2-1; 7 bases are shared with TRBD1. Per the germline V gene, CDR1 is SGHRS and CDR2 is YFSETQ. The CDR3 runs to 15 residues. V dropped 2 bases and J dropped 2; count of bases not matched to a gene: 4. The CDR3 DNA sequence: TGCGCCAGCAGCTTACAGGGGTTTCCCTACAATGAGCAGTTCTTC. Protein product: CASSLQGFPYNEQFF.

The genes are TRBV5-1 and TRBJ2-7; D is possibly TRBD1 (6 bases). V lost 7 bases to trimming and J lost 0 bases, with 20 bases between them. The germline V gene has CDR1 SGHRS and CDR2 YFSETQ. This CDR3 has 16 residues. CDR3 sequence reads: CASGPFTGTVSYEQYF. The CDR3 bases are TGCGCCAGCGGACCTTTTACAGGGACCGTCTCCTACGAGCAGTACTTC.

The CDR3 nucleotides read TGTGCCAGCAGCCTCGGGACAGGGGGTTATTCACCCCTCCACTTT. Its protein product is CASSLGTGGYSPLHF. The chain recombines TRBV5-4 with TRBJ1-6; 11 nucleotides align to TRBD1. Per germline, CDR1 SGHNT and CDR2 YYREEE (reference sequence). This CDR3 is built from 15 residues. V gave up 4 bases and J gave up 8 bases; unmatched junction bases: 5.

This chain uses TRBV9 with TRBJ2-3; D might be TRBD2 (6 bases). The CDR3 contains 15 residues. CDR1 SGDLS and CDR2 YYNGEE come from the germline V gene. V lost 4 bases, J lost 0 bases, and 12 bases lay in between. The DNA of the CDR3 is TGTGCCAGCAGCTCAACTGCGGGAAGCACAGATACGCAGTATTTT. This sequence encodes CASSSTAGSTDTQYF.

The chain is built from TRBV6-1 and TRBJ1-6; TRBD1 matches at 11 bases. The V gene's germline CDR1 is MNHNS and CDR2 SASEGT. J gave up 14 bases and V 3 bases, and 15 bases lay outside the gene matches. The CDR3 sequence is 17 residues long. CDR3 protein: CASSEGKDRGRRVTLHF. The CDR3 bases are TGTGCCAGCAGTGAGGGGAAGGACAGGGGGCGAAGAGTTACCCTCCACTTT.

The V gene is TRBV19, the J gene TRBJ2-5; possible D gene TRBD1, 6 bases. Germline CDR1 is LNHDA and CDR2 is SQIVND (reference sequence). The CDR3 consists of 15 residues. The germline V and J ends were trimmed by 6 bases and 5 bases, with 19 bases remaining between them. The CDR3: CASSYRQVLGETQYF. CDR3 DNA sequence: TGTGCCAGTAGCTATAGACAGGTCCTAGGGGAGACCCAGTACTTC.

V is TRBV3-1 (or the pseudogene TRBV3-2) and J is TRBJ1-3, with 8 bases matching TRBD1. The ends lost 6 bases at V and 2 bases at J; junction bases unmatched: 3. CDR1 is LGHDT, CDR2 YNNKEL, per germline (reference sequence). This CDR3 has 14 amino acids. CDR3 sequence reads: CASSTQGAGNTIYF. CDR3 coding DNA: TGTGCCAGCAGTACACAGGGGGCTGGAAACACCATATATTTT.

In nucleotides, the CDR3 is TGTGCCAGCAGCTTAGCGATTCCGGGTCCCCAAAGAAACACCATATATTTT. As protein: CASSLAIPGPQRNTIYF. The genes are TRBV7-2 and TRBJ1-3; D not certain. This CDR3 spans 17 amino acids. The germline V gene has CDR1 SGHTA and CDR2 FQGNSA. The V and J ends lost 0 bases and 5 bases respectively, with 17 bases between them.

The rearrangement joins TRBV4-2 to TRBJ2-3; the D gene is possibly TRBD2 (5 bases). The CDR3 runs 16 residues. Germline V gene lookup returns CDR1 LGHNA and CDR2 YNFKEQ. Trimming cost V 4 bases and J 1 base, with 15 bases left between them. Here the CDR3 DNA reads TGTGCCAGCAGCCGGTCAGAGAACGGGGGCACAGATACGCAGTATTTT. It is translated as CASSRSENGGTDTQYF.

This sequence joins TRBV4-1 and TRBJ2-7; D is ambiguous. V lost 0 bases and J lost 2, with 11 bases in between. The germline V gene encodes CDR1 MGHRA and CDR2 YSYEKL. The length of the CDR3 is 15 residues. The CDR3 DNA is TGCGCCAGCAGCCAAGATCGTGCGATGACCTACGAGCAGTACTTC. Its translation: CASSQDRAMTYEQYF.

This chain uses TRBV24-1 with TRBJ2-1, with TRBD1 identical over 7 bases. This CDR3 has 16 residues. Germline-derived CDR1 and CDR2 are KGHDR and SFDVKD. The V segment lost 4 bases and the J segment 0 bases; nucleotides outside the gene matches: 5. CDR3 protein: CATSDRRQGSYNEQFF. CDR3 in DNA: TGTGCCACCAGTGACCGACGACAGGGCTCCTACAATGAGCAGTTCTTC.

The rearrangement links TRBV5-1 to TRBJ2-2, with D possibly matching TRBD2 (6 bases). The V gene lost 6 bases and the J gene lost 6 bases, with 9 bases spanning the gap. Per germline, CDR1 SGHRS and CDR2 YFSETQ. The CDR3 sequence is 12 residues long. The DNA of the CDR3 is TGCGCCAGCAAACCTAGCGCCGGGGAGCTGTTTTTT. Protein: CASKPSAGELFF.

Regarding this clone: One end of the junction does not line up with germline, which may come from a read error. The chain has TRBV2 and TRBJ2-3, with TRBD2 matching over 8 bases. This CDR3 has 13 amino acids. Germline-derived CDR1 and CDR2 are SNHLY and FYNNEI. In DNA form, the CDR3 reads TGTGCCAGCAGCTTCTCCGGGACTAGGCCCCCAGGTTTT. It specifies CASSFSGTRPPGF.

This chain uses TRBV19 with TRBJ1-2, with a possible D match to TRBD1 (5 bases). The CDR3 has 13 residues. Germline V gives CDR1 LNHDA, CDR2 SQIVND (reference sequence). The V gene lost 1 base and the J gene lost 8 bases, with 11 bases spanning the gap. CDR3 sequence: CASSIGQGGGYTF. CDR3 DNA: TGTGCCAGTAGTATAGGGCAGGGCGGAGGCTACACCTTC.